A selection of T cell receptor beta chains follows, all from one sample in a study of metastatic and nonmetastatic thyroid tumors. TCRdb re-called the PCR reads through MiXCR. The sample has tens of thousands of clones, roughly 13% seen once. The sample comprised blood. These receptors were obtained from a female donor with papillary thyroid cancer or a benign thyroid nodule (not recorded which). Some clones in this sample may be carry-over from other donors' samples. CDR3s include the opening cysteine and the closing phenylalanine or tryptophan. A D gene is named only where the DNA matches it firmly. Clone size is stated in some rows and not others, as once, few, many or a class when expanded.

V	size	J	D	DNA	CDR3
TRBV19	many	TRBJ1-4	TRBD1	TGTGCCAGTAGTGTCCGGCGGGGACAGGGGGCGACTAATGAAAAACTGTTTTTT	CASSVRRGQGATNEKLFF
TRBV9	many	TRBJ1-4	TRBD1	TGTGCCAGCAGCGTCGGGACAGGGAGGGAAAAACTGTTTTTT	CASSVGTGREKLFF
TRBV5-6	many	TRBJ1-2	TRBD1	TGTGCCAGCAGCCGGACGGGACAGGGGGACTACACCTTC	CASSRTGQGDYTF
TRBV5-1	medium-sized	TRBJ2-2	NA	TGCGCCAGCAGCAATAGGGTTGCATCAACCGGGGAGCTGTTTTTT	CASSNRVASTGELFF
TRBV11-3	many	TRBJ1-1	NA	TGTGCCAGCAGCCCCCTCGTGGACACTGAAGCTTTCTTT	CASSPLVDTEAFF
TRBV7-2	NA	TRBJ2-5	TRBD2	TGTGCCAGCAGCTTAGTTGGGCTAGCGGGGGGGAGGGAGACCCAGTACTTC	CASSLVGLAGGRETQYF
TRBV12-3/TRBV12-4	many	TRBJ1-2	NA	TGTGCCAGCAGTAAAAGGGGGGGGGGCTATGGCTACACCTTC	CASSKRGGGYGYTF
TRBV9	NA	TRBJ2-5	TRBD1	TGTGCCAGCAGCGCGACAGGGAACCAAGATACCCAGTACTTC	CASSATGNQDTQYF
TRBV28	many	TRBJ2-5	NA	TGTGCCAGCAGTTTAACGGCGGCCCAAGAGACCCAGTACTTC	CASSLTAAQETQYF
TRBV4-2	many	TRBJ2-1	TRBD1	TGTGCCAGCAGCCAAGAAGTTGTTCAGGGGGCTTACAATGAGCAGTTCTTC	CASSQEVVQGAYNEQFF
TRBV7-3	many	TRBJ1-5	NA	TGTGCCAGCAGCTTAAGAGGGGGGGAACAGCCCCAGCATTTT	CASSLRGGEQPQHF
TRBV5-4	many	TRBJ1-2	NA	TGTGCCAGCAGCTTGTATCTGGGCGCGGATGGCTACACCTTC	CASSLYLGADGYTF
TRBV12-3/TRBV12-4	many	TRBJ2-1	NA	TGTGCCAGCAGCCCCGGAGCAAACAGGATCGAGCAGTTCTTC	CASSPGANRIEQFF
TRBV30	many	TRBJ2-5	NA	TGTGCCTGGAGTCAGGGATCGGAGACCCAGTACTTC	CAWSQGSETQYF
TRBV10-3	few	TRBJ2-7	NA	TGTGCCATCAGTCTGTCTTCCCACGAGCAGTACTTC	CAISLSSHEQYF
TRBV19	many	TRBJ2-2	NA	TGTGCCAGTAGTATTCGACGGAACACCGGGGAGCTGTTTTTT	CASSIRRNTGELFF
TRBV11-2	once	TRBJ2-3	NA	TGTGCCAGCAGCCCTAGGGGTGCTAGCGCCCTGGTGGCAGATACGCAGTATTTT	CASSPRGASALVADTQYF
TRBV12-5	many	TRBJ2-3	NA	TGTGCTAGTCTCAAGGCGAGCACAGATACGCAGTATTTT	CASLKASTDTQYF
TRBV30	NA	TRBJ2-1	TRBD2	TGTGCCTGGAGTGCCGGGACTAGCGGGCCCGGGGGGGAGAATGAGCAGTTCTTC	CAWSAGTSGPGGENEQFF
TRBV28	medium-sized	TRBJ2-7	NA	TGTGCCAGCAGTTCCGGGGGTAGGTATAAAGAGCAGTACTTC	CASSSGGRYKEQYF
TRBV7-2	many	TRBJ2-1	NA	TGTGCCAGCACTCGGGCCTACAATGAGCAGTTCTTC	CASTRAYNEQFF
TRBV9	many	TRBJ1-1	NA	TGTGCCAGCAGCGTAGGGACAGTGAACACTGAAGCTTTCTTT	CASSVGTVNTEAFF
TRBV7-9	many	TRBJ1-2	NA	TGTGCCAGCAGCTTAGGGGCAGGGAAAGTTGAGGGCTACACCTTC	CASSLGAGKVEGYTF
TRBV6-1	many	TRBJ1-4	NA	TGTGCCAGCACCACCCTCGGTTTATATGAAAAACTGTTTTTT	CASTTLGLYEKLFF
TRBV7-2	many	TRBJ2-6	TRBD1	TGTGCCAGCAGCCAAGGGGGCTATGGGGCCAACGTCCTGACTTTC	CASSQGGYGANVLTF
TRBV7-2	NA	TRBJ1-6	TRBD1	TGTGCCAGCAGCTGGGACAGCCGTTCACCCCTCCACTTT	CASSWDSRSPLHF